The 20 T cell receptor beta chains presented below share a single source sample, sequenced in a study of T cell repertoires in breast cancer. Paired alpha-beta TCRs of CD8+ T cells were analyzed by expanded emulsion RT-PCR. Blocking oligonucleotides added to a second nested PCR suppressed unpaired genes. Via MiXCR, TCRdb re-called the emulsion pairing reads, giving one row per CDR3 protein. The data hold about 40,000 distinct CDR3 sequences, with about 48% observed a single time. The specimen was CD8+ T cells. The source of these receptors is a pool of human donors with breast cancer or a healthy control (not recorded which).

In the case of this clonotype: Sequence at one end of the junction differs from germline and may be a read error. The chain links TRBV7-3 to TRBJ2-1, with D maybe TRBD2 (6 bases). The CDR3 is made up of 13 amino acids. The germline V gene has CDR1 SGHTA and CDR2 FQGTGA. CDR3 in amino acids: CANSFTSSTQQFF. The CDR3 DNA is TGTGCCAACAGCTTTACTAGCTCAACTCAGCAGTTCTTC. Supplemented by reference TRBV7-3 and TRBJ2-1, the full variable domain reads GAGVSQTPSNKVTEKGKYVELRCDPISGHTALYWYRQSLGQGPEFLIYFQGTGAADDSGLPNDRFFAVRPEGSVSTLKIQRTERGDSAVYLCANSFTSSTQQFFGPGTRLTVL.

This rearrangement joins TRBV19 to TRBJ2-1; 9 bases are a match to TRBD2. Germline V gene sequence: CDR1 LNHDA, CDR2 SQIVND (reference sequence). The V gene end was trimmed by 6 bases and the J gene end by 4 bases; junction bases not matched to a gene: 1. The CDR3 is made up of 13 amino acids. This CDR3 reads CASRGLAYNEQFF. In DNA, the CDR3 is TGTGCCAGTAGGGGACTAGCTTACAATGAGCAGTTCTTC.

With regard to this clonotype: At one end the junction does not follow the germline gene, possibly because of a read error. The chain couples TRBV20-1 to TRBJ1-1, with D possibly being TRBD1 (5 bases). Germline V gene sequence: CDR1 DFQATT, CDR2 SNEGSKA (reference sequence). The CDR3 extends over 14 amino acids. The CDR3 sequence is CSARDLTVGTKAFF. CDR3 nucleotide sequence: TGCAGTGCTAGAGATCTGACAGTGGGCACTAAAGCTTTCTTT.

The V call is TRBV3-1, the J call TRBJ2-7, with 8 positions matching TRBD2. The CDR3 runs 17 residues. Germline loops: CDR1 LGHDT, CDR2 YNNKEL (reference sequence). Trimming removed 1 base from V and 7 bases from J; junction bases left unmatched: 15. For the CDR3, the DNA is TGTGCCAGCAGCCAAGCGGTCCCTAGCGGACCGGGGGGGGAGCAGTACTTC. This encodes CASSQAVPSGPGGEQYF.

CDR3 DNA: TGTGCCAGCAGTGGGGAGGGAAGCACAGATACGCAGTATTTT. This encodes CASSGEGSTDTQYF. The chain carries TRBV7-9 and TRBJ2-3; 7 bases map to TRBD2. Trimming at V came to 6 bases and at J to 0 bases, leaving 3 bases not matched to a gene. CDR3 length: 14 amino acids. Germline CDR1 and CDR2: SEHNR and FQNEAQ (reference sequence).

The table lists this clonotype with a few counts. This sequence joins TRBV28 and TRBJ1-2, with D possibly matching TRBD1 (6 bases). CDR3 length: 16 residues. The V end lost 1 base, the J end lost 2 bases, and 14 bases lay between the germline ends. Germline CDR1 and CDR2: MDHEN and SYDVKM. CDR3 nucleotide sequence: TGTGCCAGCAGTTTATATAAGTTTAGGGGGAACTATGGCTACACCTTC. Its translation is CASSLYKFRGNYGYTF.

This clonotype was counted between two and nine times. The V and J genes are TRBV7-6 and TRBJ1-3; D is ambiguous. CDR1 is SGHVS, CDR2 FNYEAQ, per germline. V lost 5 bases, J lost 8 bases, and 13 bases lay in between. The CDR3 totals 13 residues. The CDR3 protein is CASSQSFRDTIYF. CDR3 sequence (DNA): TGTGCCAGCAGCCAGAGCTTTAGAGACACCATATATTTT.

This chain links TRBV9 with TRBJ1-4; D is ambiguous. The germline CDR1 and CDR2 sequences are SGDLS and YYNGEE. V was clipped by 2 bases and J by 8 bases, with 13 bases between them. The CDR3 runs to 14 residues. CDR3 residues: CASSVRPEREKLFF. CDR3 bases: TGTGCCAGCAGCGTCCGGCCGGAGAGGGAAAAACTGTTTTTT.

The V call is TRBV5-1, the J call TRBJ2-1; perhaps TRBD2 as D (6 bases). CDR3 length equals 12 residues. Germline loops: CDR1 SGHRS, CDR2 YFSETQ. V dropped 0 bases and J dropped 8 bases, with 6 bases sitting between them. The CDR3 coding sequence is TGCGCCAGCAGCTTGGGGGGGGATGAGCAGTTCTTC. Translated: CASSLGGDEQFF. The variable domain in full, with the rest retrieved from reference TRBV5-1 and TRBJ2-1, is KAGVTQTPRYLIKTRGQQVTLSCSPISGHRSVSWYQQTPGQGLQFLFEYFSETQRNKGNFPGRFSGRQFSNSRSEMNVSTLELGDSALYLCASSLGGDEQFFGPGTRLTVL.

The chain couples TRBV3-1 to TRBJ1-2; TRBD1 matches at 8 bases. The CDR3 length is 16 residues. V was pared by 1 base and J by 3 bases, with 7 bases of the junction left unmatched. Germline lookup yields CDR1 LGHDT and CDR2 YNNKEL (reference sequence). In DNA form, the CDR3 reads TGTGCCAGCAGCCAAGCCGACAGGGGCTACTACTATGGCTACACCTTC. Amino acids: CASSQADRGYYYGYTF.

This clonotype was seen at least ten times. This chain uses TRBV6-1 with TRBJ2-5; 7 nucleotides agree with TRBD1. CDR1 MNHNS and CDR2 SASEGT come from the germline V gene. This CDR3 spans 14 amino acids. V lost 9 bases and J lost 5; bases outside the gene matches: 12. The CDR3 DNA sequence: TGTGCCAGTACAATTGACAGGGTTGACGAGACCCAGTACTTC. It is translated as CASTIDRVDETQYF.

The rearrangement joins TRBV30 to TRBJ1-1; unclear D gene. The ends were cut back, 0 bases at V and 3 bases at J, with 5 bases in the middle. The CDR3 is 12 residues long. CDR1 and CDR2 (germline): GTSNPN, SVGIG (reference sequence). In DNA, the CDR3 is TGTGCCTGGAGTGTACACCACACTGAAGCTTTCTTT. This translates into CAWSVHHTEAFF.

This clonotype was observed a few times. The DNA of the CDR3 is TGTGCCACCAGCTGGGGACATCTGAACACTGAAGCTTTCTTT. The encoded protein is CATSWGHLNTEAFF. The chain has TRBV15 and TRBJ1-1; tentatively, D is TRBD1 (6 bases). Trimming stripped 5 bases from V and 0 bases from J, with 10 bases between. Per germline, CDR1 LNHNV and CDR2 YYDKDF (reference sequence). The CDR3 runs to 14 residues.

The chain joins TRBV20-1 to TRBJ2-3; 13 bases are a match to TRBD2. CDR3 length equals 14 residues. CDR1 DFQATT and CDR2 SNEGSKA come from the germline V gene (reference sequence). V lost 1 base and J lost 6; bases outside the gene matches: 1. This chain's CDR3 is CSARVTSGRDTQYF. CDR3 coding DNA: TGCAGTGCTAGAGTGACTAGCGGGAGGGATACGCAGTATTTT.

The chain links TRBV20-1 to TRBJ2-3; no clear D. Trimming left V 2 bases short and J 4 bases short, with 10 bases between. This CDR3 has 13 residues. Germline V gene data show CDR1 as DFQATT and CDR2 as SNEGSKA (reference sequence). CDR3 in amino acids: CSARRSPADTQYF. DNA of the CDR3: TGCAGTGCTAGACGCAGCCCCGCAGATACGCAGTATTTT.

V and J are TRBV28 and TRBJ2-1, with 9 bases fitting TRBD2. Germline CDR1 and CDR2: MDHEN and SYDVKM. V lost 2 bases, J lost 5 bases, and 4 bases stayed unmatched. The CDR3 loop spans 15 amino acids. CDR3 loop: CASSLGGGANNEQFF. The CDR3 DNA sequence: TGTGCCAGCAGTTTAGGCGGGGGGGCCAACAATGAGCAGTTCTTC. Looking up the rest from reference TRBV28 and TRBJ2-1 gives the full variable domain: DVKVTQSSRYLVKRTGEKVFLECVQDMDHENMFWYRQDPGLGLRLIYFSYDVKMKEKGDIPEGYSVSREKKERFSLILESASTNQTSMYLCASSLGGGANNEQFFGPGTRLTVL.

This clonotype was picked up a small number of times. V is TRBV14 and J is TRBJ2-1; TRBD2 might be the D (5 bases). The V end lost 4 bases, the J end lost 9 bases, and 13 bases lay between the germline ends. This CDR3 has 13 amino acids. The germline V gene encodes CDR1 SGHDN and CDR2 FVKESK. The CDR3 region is CASSPRLFGEQFF. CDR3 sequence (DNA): TGTGCCAGCAGCCCCCGACTATTTGGTGAGCAGTTCTTC. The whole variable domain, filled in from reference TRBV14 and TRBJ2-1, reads EAGVTQFPSHSVIEKGQTVTLRCDPISGHDNLYWYRRVMGKEIKFLLHFVKESKQDESGMPNNRFLAERTGGTYSTLKVQPAELEDSGVYFCASSPRLFGEQFFGPGTRLTVL.

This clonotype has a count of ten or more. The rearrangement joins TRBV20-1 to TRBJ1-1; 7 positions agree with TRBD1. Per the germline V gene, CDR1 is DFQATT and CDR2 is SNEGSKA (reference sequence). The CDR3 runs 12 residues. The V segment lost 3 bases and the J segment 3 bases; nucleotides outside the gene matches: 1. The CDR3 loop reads CSASTGDTEAFF. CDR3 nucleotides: TGCAGTGCTAGTACAGGGGACACTGAAGCTTTCTTT.

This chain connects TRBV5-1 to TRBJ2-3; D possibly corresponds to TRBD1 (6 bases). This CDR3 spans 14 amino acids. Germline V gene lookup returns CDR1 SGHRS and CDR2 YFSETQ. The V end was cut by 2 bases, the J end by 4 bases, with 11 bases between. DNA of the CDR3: TGCGCCAGCAGCTTAATGTCAGGGGCAGATACGCAGTATTTT. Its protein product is CASSLMSGADTQYF.

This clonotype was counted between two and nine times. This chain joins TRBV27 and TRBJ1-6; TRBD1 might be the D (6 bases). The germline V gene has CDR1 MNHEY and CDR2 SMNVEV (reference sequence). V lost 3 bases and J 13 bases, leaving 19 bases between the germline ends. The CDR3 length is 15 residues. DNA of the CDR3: TGTGCCAGCAGTTTTATAGGGGGGCGCATATCGCCCCTCCACTTT. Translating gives CASSFIGGRISPLHF.